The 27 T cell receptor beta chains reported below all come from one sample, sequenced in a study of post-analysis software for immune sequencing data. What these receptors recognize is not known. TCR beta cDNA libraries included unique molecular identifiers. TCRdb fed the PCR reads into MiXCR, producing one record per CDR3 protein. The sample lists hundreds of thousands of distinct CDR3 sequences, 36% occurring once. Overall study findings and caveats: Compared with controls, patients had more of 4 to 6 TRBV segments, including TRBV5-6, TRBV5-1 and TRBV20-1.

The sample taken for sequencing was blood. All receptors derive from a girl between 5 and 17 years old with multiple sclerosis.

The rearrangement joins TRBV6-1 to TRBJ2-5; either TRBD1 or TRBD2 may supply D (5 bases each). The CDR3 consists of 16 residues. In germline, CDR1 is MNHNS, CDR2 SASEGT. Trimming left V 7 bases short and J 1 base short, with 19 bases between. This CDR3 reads CASMGIEGPIQETQYF. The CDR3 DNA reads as TGTGCCAGCATGGGGATCGAGGGACCCATCCAAGAGACCCAGTACTTC.

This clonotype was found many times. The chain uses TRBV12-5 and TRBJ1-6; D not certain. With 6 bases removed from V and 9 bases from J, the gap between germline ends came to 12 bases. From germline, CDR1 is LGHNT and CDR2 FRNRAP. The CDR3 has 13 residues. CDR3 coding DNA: TGTGCTAGTGGCCCCTTAGCGGGTTCACCCCTCCACTTT. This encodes CASGPLAGSPLHF.

The CDR3 protein is CASSPGDRSPEAFF. Written as DNA, the CDR3 is TGTGCCAGCTCACCAGGGGATCGGTCCCCTGAAGCTTTCTTT. The chain uses TRBV18 and TRBJ1-1; no reliable D call. CDR1 is KGHSH, CDR2 LQKENI, per germline. The CDR3 covers 14 residues. The ends were cut back, 2 bases at V and 6 bases at J, with 13 bases in the middle.

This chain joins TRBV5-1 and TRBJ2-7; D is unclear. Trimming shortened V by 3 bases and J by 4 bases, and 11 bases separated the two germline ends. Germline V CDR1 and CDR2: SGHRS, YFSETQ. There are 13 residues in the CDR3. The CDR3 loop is CASSYRENYEQYF. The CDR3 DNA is TGCGCCAGCAGCTACCGAGAAAATTACGAGCAGTACTTC.

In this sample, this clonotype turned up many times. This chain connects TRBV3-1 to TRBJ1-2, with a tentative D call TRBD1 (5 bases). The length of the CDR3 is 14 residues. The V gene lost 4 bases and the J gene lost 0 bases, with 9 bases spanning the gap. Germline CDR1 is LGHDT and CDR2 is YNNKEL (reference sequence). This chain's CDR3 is CASSPSGANYGYTF. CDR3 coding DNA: TGTGCCAGCAGCCCCTCGGGGGCTAACTATGGCTACACCTTC. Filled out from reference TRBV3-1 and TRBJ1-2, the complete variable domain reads DTAVSQTPKYLVTQMGNDKSIKCEQNLGHDTMYWYKQDSKKFLKIMFSYNNKELIINETVPNRFSPKSPDKAHLNLHINSLELGDSAVYFCASSPSGANYGYTFGSGTRLTVV.

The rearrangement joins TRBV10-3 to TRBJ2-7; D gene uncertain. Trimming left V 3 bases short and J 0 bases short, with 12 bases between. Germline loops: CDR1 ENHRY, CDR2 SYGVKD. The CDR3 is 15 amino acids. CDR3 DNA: TGTGCCATCAGTGATGATGACTCAATCTCCTACGAGCAGTACTTC. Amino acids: CAISDDDSISYEQYF.

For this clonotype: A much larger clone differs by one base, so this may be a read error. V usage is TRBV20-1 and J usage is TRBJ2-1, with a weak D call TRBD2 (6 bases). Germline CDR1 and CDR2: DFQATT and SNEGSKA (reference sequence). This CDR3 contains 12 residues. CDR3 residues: CRGGTAYNEQFF. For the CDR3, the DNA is TGCAGGGGCGGGACTGCATACAATGAGCAGTTCTTC.

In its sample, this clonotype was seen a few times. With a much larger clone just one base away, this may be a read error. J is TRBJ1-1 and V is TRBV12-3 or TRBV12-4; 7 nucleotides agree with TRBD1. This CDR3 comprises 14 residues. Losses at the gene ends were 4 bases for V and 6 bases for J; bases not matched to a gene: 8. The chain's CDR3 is CASSCEGARSEAFF. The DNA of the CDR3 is TGTGCCAGCAGTTGTGAGGGGGCGAGGTCTGAAGCTTTCTTT.

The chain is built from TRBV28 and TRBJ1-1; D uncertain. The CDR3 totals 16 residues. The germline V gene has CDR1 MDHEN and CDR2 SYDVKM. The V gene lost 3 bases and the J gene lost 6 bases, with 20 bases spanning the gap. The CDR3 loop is CASSFRGRLRGAEAFF. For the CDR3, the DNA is TGTGCCAGCAGTTTTCGAGGGAGGCTTAGAGGCGCTGAAGCTTTCTTT.

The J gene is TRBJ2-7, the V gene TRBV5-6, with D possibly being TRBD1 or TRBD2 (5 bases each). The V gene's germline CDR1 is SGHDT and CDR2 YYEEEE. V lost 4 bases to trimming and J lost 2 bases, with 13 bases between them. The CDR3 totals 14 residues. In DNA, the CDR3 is TGTGCCAGCAGCCTGGGACCGCTTCCCTACGAGCAGTACTTC. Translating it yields CASSLGPLPYEQYF.

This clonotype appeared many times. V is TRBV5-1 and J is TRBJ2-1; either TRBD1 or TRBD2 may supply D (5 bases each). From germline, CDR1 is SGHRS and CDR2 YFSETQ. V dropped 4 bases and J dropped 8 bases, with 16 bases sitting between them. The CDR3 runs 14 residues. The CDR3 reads CASSEGPPQDEQFF. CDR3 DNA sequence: TGCGCCAGCAGCGAGGGACCGCCTCAGGATGAGCAGTTCTTC.

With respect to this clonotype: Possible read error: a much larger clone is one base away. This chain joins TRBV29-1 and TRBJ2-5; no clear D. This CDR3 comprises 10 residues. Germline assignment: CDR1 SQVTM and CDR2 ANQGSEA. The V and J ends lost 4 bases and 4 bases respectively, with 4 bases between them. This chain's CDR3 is CSVAGETQYF. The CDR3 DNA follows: TGCAGCGTTGCAGGAGAGACCCAGTACTTC.

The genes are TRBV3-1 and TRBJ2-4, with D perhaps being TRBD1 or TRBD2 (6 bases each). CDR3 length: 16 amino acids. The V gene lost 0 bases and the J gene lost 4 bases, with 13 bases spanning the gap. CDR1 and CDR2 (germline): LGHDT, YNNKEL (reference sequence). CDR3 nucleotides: TGTGCCAGCAGCCAAGAGAGGGGGGACTTGAAAAACATTCAGTACTTC. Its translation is CASSQERGDLKNIQYF.

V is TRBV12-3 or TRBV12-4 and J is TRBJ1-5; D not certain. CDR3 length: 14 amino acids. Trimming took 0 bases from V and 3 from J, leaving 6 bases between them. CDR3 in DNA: TGTGCCAGCAGTTTAGCGTGGCTCAATCAGCCCCAGCATTTT. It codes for CASSLAWLNQPQHF.

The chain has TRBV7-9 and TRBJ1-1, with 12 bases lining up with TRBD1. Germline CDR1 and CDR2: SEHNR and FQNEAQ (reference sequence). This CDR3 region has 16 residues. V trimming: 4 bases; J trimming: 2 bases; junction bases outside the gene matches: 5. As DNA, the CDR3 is TGTGCCAGCAGCTGGGACAGGGGGCCGTATAACACTGAAGCTTTCTTT. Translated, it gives CASSWDRGPYNTEAFF.

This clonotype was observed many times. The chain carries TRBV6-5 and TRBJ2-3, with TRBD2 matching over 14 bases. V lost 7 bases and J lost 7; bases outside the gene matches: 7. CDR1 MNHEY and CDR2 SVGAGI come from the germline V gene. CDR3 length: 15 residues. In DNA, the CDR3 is TGTGCCAGCACCATCGGGACTAGCGGGAGAAATACGCAGTATTTT. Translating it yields CASTIGTSGRNTQYF.

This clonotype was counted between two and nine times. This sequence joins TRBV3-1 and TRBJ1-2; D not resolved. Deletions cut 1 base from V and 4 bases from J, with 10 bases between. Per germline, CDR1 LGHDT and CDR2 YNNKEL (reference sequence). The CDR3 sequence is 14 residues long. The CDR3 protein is CASSQGGRSYGYTF. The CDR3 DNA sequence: TGTGCCAGCAGCCAAGGAGGCAGGAGCTATGGCTACACCTTC.

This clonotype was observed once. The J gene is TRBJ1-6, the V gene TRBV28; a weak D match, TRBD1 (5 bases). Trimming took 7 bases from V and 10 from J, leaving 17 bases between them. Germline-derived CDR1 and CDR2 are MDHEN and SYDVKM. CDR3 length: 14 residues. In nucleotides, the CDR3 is TGTGCCAGCACCTTGACCAGGGTTAGGTCACCCCTCCACTTT. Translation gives CASTLTRVRSPLHF.

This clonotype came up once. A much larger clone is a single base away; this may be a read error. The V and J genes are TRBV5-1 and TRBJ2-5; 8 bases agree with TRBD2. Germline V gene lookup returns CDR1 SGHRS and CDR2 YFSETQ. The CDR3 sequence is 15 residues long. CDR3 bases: TGCGCCAGCAGCTTGTCTACGGGAGCGGGAGAGGCCCAGTACTTC. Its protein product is CASSLSTGAGEAQYF.

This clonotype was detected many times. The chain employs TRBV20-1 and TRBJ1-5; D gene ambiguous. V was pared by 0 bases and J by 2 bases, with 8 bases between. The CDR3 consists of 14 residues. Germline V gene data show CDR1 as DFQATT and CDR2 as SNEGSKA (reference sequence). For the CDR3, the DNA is TGCAGTGCTAGAGATCCAAGAGGCAATCAGCCCCAGCATTTT. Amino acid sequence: CSARDPRGNQPQHF.

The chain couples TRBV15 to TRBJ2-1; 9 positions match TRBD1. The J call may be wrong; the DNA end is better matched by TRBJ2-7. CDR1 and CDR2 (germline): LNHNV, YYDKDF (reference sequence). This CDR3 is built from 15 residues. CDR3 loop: CATSRDRGSYNEQYF. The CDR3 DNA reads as TGTGCCACCAGCAGGGACAGGGGCTCCTACAATGAGCAGTACTTC.

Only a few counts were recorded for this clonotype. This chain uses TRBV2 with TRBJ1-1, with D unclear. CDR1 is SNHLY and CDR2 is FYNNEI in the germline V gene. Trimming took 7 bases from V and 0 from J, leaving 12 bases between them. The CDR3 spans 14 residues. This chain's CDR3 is CASMGMGLNTEAFF. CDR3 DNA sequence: TGTGCCAGCATGGGTATGGGCCTGAACACTGAAGCTTTCTTT.

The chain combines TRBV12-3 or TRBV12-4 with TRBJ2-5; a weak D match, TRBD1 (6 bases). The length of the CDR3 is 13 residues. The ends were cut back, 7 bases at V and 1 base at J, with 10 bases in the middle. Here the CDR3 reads CASKGTPQETQYF. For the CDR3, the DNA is TGTGCCAGCAAGGGGACACCCCAAGAGACCCAGTACTTC.

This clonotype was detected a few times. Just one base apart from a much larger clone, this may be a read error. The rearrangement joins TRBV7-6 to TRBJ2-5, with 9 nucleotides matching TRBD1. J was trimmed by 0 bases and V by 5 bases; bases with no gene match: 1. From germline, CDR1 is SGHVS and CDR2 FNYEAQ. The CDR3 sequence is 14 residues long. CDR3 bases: TGTGCCAGCAGCCGGACAGGGGACCAAGAGACCCAGTACTTC. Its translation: CASSRTGDQETQYF. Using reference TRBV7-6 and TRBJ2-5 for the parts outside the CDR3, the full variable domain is GAGVSQSPRYKVTKRGQDVALRCDPISGHVSLYWYRQALGQGPEFLTYFNYEAQQDKSGLPNDRFSAERPEGSISTLTIQRTEQRDSAMYRCASSRTGDQETQYFGPGTRLLVL.

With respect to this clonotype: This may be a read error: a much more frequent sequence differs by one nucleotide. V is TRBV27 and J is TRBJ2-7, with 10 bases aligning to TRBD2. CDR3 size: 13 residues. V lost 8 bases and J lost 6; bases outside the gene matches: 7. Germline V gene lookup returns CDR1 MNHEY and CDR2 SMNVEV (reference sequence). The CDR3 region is CASGTSGIREQYF. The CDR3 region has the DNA TGTGCCAGCGGTACTAGCGGGATCCGCGAGCAGTACTTC.

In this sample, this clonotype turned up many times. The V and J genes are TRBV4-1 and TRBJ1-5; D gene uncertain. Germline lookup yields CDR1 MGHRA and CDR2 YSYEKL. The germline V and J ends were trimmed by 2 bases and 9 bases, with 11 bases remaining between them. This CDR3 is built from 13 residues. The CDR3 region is CASSQPGLRPQHF. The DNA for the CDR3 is TGCGCCAGCAGCCAACCCGGGCTCAGGCCCCAGCATTTT.

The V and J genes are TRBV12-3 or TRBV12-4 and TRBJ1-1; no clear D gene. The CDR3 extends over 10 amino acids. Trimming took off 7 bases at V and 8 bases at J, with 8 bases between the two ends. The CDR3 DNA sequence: TGTGCCAGCAACCATGGGGAAGCTTTCTTT. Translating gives CASNHGEAFF.